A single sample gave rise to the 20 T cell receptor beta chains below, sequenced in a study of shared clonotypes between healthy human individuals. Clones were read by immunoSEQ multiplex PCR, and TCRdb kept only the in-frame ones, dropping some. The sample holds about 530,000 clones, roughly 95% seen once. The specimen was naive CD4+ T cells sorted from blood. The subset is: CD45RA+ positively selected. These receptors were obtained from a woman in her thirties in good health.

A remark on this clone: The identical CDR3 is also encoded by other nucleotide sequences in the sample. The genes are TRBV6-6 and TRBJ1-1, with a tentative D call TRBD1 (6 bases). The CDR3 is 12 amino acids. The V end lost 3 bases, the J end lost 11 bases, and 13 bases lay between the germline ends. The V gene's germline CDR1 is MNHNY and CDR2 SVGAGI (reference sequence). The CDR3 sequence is CASSYRGAEAFF. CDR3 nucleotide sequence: TGTGCCAGCAGTTATAGGGGGGCAGAGGCTTTCTTT.

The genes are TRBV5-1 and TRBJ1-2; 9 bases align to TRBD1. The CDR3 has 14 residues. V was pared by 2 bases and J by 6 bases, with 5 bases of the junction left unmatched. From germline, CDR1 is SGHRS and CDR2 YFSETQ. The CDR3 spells CASSLRGQGNGYTF. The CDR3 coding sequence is TGCGCCAGCAGCTTAAGAGGACAGGGGAATGGCTACACCTTC.

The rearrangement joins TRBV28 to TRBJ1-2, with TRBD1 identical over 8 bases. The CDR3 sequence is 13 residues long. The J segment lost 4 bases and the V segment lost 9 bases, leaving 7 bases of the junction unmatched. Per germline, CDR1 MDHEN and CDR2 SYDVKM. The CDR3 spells CASSSGGGYGYTF. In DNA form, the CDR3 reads TGTGCCAGTTCTTCAGGGGGCGGCTATGGCTACACCTTC.

The CDR3 nucleotides are TGTGCCAGCTCACCGGACAGCCGTAATGAAAAACTGTTTTTT. It translates to CASSPDSRNEKLFF. The V and J genes are TRBV18 and TRBJ1-4; tentatively, D is TRBD1 (6 bases). CDR3 length equals 14 residues. The V gene lost 3 bases and the J gene lost 4 bases, with 9 bases spanning the gap. Germline CDR1 is KGHSH and CDR2 is LQKENI.

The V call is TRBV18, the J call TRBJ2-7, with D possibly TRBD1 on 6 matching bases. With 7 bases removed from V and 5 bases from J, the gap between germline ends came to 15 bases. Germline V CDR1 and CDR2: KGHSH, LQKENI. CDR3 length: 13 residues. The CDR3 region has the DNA TGTGCCAGCTTCCGGTCCGCAGGGGACGAGCAGTACTTC. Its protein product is CASFRSAGDEQYF.

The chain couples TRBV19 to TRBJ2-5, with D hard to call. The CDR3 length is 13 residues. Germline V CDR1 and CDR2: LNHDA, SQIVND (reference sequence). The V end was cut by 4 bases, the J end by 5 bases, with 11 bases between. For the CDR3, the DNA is TGTGCCAGTAGTACCCGGACCACGGAGACCCAGTACTTC. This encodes CASSTRTTETQYF.

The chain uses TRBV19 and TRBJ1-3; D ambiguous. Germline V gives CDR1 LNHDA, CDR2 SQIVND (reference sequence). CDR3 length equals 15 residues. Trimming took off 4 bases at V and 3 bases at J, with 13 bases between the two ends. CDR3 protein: CASSTMLVFGNTIYF. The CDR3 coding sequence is TGTGCCAGTAGTACGATGCTGGTTTTTGGAAACACCATATATTTT.

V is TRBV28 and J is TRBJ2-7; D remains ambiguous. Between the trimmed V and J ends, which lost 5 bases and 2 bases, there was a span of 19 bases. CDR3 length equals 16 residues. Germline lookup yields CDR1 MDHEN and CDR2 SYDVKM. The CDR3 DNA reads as TGTGCCAGCAGTGTGAGTGGGAAGCCTCGGACCTACGAGCAGTACTTC. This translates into CASSVSGKPRTYEQYF.

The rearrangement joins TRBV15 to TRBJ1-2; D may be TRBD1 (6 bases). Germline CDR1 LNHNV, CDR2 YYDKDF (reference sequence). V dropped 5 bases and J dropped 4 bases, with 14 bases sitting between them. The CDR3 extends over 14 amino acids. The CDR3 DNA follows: TGTGCCACCAGCCCCGGGACATCTGGCTATGGCTACACCTTC. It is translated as CATSPGTSGYGYTF.

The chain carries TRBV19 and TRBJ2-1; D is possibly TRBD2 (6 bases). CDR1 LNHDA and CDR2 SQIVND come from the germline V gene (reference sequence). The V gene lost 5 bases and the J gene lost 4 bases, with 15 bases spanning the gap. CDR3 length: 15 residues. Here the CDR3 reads CASSAYAGTYNEQFF. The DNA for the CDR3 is TGTGCCAGTAGTGCGTATGCCGGGACTTACAATGAGCAGTTCTTC.

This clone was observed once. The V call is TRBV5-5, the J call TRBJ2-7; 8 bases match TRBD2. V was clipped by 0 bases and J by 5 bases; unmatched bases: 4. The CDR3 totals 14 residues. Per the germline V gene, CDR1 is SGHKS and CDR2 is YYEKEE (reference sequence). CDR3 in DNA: TGTGCCAGCAGCTTGGTAGCGGGATCCAACGAGCAGTACTTC. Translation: CASSLVAGSNEQYF.

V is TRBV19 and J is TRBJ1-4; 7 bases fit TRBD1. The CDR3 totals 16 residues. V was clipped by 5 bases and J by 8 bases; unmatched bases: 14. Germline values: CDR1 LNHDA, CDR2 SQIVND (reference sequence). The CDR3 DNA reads TGTGCCAGTAGTCCCCCCCTGGAGGGGGCTGGAGAAAAACTGTTTTTT. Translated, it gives CASSPPLEGAGEKLFF.

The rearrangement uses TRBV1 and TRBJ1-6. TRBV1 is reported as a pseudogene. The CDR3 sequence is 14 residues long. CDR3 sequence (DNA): TGCACCAGCAGCCCCCGGGCCCGAAACCCACCCCTCCACTTT. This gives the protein CTSSPRARNPPLHF.

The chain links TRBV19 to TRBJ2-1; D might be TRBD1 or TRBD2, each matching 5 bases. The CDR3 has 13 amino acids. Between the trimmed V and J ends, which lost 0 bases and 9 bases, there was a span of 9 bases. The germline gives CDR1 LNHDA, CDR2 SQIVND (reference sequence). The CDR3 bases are TGTGCCAGTAGTATAGAAACAGGAGGTGAGCAGTTCTTC. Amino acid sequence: CASSIETGGEQFF.

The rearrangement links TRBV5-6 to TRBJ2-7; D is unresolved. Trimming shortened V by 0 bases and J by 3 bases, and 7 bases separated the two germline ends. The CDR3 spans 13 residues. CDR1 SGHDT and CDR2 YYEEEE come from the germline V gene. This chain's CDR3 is CASSLGQNYEQYF. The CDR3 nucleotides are TGTGCCAGCAGCTTGGGACAAAACTACGAGCAGTACTTC.

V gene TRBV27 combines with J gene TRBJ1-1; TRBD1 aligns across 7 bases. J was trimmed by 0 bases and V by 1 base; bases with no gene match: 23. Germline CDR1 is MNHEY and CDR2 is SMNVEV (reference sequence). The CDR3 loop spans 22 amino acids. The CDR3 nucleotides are TGTGCCAGCAGTTTATTCGCCCAGGGGGGATTGGGATGGGGTTGGATGAACACTGAAGCTTTCTTT. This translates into CASSLFAQGGLGWGWMNTEAFF.

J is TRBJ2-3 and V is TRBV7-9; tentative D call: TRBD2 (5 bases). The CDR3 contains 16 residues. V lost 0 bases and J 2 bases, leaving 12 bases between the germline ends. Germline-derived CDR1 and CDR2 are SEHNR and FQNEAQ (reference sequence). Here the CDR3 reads CASSLAADFYTDTQYF. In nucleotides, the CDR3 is TGTGCCAGCAGCTTAGCTGCGGACTTTTACACAGATACGCAGTATTTT.

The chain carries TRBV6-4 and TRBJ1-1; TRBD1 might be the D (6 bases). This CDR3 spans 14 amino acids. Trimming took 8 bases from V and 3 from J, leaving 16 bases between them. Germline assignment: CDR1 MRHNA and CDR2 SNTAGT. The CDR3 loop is CASRQEDVYTEAFF. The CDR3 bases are TGTGCCAGCCGACAGGAGGATGTGTACACTGAAGCTTTCTTT.

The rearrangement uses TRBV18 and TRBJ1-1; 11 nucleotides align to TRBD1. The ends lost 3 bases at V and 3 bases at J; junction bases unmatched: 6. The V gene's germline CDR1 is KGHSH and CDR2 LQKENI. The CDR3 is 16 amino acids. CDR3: CASSPGTGGWDTEAFF. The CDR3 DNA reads TGTGCCAGCTCACCTGGGACAGGGGGATGGGACACTGAAGCTTTCTTT.

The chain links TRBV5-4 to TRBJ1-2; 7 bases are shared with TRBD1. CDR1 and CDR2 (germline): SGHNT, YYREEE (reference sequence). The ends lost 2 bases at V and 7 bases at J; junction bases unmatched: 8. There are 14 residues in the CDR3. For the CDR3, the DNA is TGTGCCAGCAGCTTAACCGACAGGGCGGGTGGCTACACCTTC. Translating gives CASSLTDRAGGYTF.